This entry lists 7 T cell receptor beta chains sequenced from one sample in a study. TCRdb re-called the 5' RACE reads with MiXCR, one entry per CDR3 protein. Found here are approximately 53,000 distinct CDR3 sequences, 28% of them singletons; the top ten hold roughly 3%. Sequences were obtained from tumor-infiltrating memory CD4+ T cells sorted from the breast tumor. Subset: memory CD4+ T cells, CD4+CD45RO+CD25-. These receptors were obtained from a female donor with breast cancer.

This clonotype was detected ten times or more. The chain combines TRBV6-6 with TRBJ1-1; D possibly corresponds to TRBD1 (5 bases). The germline V and J ends were trimmed by 0 bases and 5 bases, with 13 bases remaining between them. The CDR3 has 15 residues. Germline values: CDR1 MNHNY, CDR2 SVGAGI (reference sequence). The CDR3 DNA sequence: TGTGCCAGCAGTTACTCGGAGGGGCGGAATACTGAAGCTTTCTTT. It yields the protein CASSYSEGRNTEAFF.

The V gene is TRBV6-1, the J gene TRBJ1-3, with a weak D call TRBD1 (6 bases). This CDR3 spans 14 amino acids. V lost 1 base and J 5 bases, leaving 9 bases between the germline ends. Germline V gene data show CDR1 as MNHNS and CDR2 as SASEGT. The DNA for the CDR3 is TGTGCCAGCAGTGAAGGAGGGGGGAGAAACACCATATATTTT. The encoded protein is CASSEGGGRNTIYF.

There are a few counts of this clonotype. This rearrangement joins TRBV20-1 to TRBJ2-4, with D tentatively TRBD1 or TRBD2 (5 bases each). There are 12 residues in the CDR3. Germline V lookup: CDR1 DFQATT, CDR2 SNEGSKA (reference sequence). The V end lost 6 bases, the J end lost 5 bases, and 11 bases lay between the germline ends. The CDR3 DNA sequence: TGCAGTGCCTCGACAGCGGAAAACATTCAGTACTTC. It yields the protein CSASTAENIQYF.

The chain joins TRBV2 to TRBJ1-2; D is unresolved. Trimming removed 6 bases at V and 4 bases at J, with 12 bases between. Looked up from germline, CDR1 is SNHLY and CDR2 is FYNNEI. This CDR3 has 13 residues. In nucleotides, the CDR3 is TGTGCCAGCAGGGCGGACGGGTTCTATGGCTACACCTTC. The encoded protein is CASRADGFYGYTF.

The V and J genes are TRBV20-1 and TRBJ1-1, with D possibly matching TRBD1 (5 bases). V lost 2 bases, J lost 7 bases, and 11 bases lay in between. Germline lookup yields CDR1 DFQATT and CDR2 SNEGSKA (reference sequence). This CDR3 has 12 residues. This CDR3 is CSARPTGIEAFF. In nucleotides, the CDR3 is TGCAGTGCTAGACCCACAGGAATTGAAGCTTTCTTT.

Points on this clonotype: Since no conserved phenylalanine or tryptophan closes the CDR3, a read error is the likely cause. The V and J genes are TRBV5-1 and TRBJ1-3; 9 nucleotides match TRBD1. Per germline, CDR1 SGHRS and CDR2 YFSETQ. With 4 bases clipped from V and 12 bases from J, the junction kept 8 bases outside the gene matches. The CDR3 is 13 residues long. CDR3 DNA: TGCGCCAGCAGCGTGGACAGGGGCTGGAACATATATTCT. It translates to CASSVDRGWNIYS.

In its sample, this clonotype was seen many times. The chain carries TRBV12-2 and TRBJ2-7; the table's D call TRBD2 went unverified against the DNA. TRBV12-2 is termed a pseudogene. The CDR3 runs 14 residues. The DNA of the CDR3 is TGTGCAAGTCGCCGACTAGCGGGGGCTTACGAGCAGTACTTC. The encoded protein is CASRRLAGAYEQYF.